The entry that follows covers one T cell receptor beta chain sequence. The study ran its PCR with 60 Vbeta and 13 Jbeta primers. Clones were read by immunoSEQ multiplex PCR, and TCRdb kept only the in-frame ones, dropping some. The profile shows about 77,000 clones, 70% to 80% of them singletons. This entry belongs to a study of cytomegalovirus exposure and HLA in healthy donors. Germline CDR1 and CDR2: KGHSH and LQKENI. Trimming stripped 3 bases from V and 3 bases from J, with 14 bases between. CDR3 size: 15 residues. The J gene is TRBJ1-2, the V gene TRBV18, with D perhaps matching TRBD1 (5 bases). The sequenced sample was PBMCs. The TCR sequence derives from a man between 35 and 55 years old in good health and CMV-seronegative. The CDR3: CASSPGPSLDYGYTF. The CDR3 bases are TGTGCCAGCTCACCGGGGCCATCCCTTGACTATGGCTACACCTTC.